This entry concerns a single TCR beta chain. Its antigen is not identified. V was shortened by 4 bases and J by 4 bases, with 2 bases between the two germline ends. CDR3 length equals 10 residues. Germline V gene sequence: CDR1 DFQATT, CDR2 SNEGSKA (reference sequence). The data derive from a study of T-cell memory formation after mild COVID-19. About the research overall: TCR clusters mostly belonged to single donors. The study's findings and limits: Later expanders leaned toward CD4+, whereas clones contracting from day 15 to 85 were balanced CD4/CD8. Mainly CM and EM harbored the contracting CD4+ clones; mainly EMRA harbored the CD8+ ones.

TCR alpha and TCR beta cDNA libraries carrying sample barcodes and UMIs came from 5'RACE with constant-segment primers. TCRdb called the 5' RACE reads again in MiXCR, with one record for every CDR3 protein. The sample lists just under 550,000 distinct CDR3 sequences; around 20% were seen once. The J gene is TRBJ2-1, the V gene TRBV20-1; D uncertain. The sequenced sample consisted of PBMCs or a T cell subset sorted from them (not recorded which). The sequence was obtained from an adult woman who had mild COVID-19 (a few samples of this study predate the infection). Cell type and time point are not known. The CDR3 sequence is CSANYNEQFF. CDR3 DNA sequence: TGCAGTGCTAATTACAATGAGCAGTTCTTC.